These 22 T cell receptor beta chains originate from one sample sequenced in a study of blood T cell repertoires in COVID-19. Sequenced by immunoSEQ multiplex PCR; TCRdb stores in-frame clones only, minus some. The sample lists around 230,000 clones, approximately 83% seen once, with approximately 30% in the top ten. Material for sequencing was peripheral blood. The receptors stem from a man aged 40-49 years with acute or convalescent COVID-19.

This chain joins TRBV29-1 and TRBJ2-1, with 7 positions matching TRBD2. Per the germline V gene, CDR1 is SQVTM and CDR2 is ANQGSEA. V was pared by 3 bases and J by 1 base, with 6 bases of the junction left unmatched. This CDR3 region has 15 residues. The chain's CDR3 is CSVDQGRGSYNEQFF. The CDR3 coding sequence is TGCAGCGTTGACCAAGGGCGGGGGTCCTACAATGAGCAGTTCTTC.

In its sample, this clone was seen a few times. The CDR3 is CASTSRSTYEQYF. For the CDR3, the DNA is TGCGCCAGCACAAGCAGGTCCACCTACGAGCAGTACTTC. The gene calls are TRBV10-2 and TRBJ2-7; D remains ambiguous. CDR1 and CDR2 (germline): WSHSY, SAAADI. V was cut by 7 bases and J by 2 bases, with 12 bases left in between. This CDR3 has 13 residues.

This clone was observed once. The chain carries TRBV30 and TRBJ2-1, with a weak D call TRBD1 (6 bases). The ends were cut back, 0 bases at V and 2 bases at J, with 11 bases in the middle. The CDR3 loop spans 15 amino acids. The germline V gene has CDR1 GTSNPN and CDR2 SVGIG (reference sequence). In nucleotides, the CDR3 is TGTGCCTGGAGTGTACAGGGACGGCCCTACAATGAGCAGTTCTTC. It codes for CAWSVQGRPYNEQFF.

The chain carries TRBV5-6 and TRBJ2-5; D unresolved. Germline V lookup: CDR1 SGHDT, CDR2 YYEEEE. The CDR3 is made up of 15 amino acids. With 0 bases removed from V and 4 bases from J, the gap between germline ends came to 13 bases. Written as DNA, the CDR3 is TGTGCCAGCAGCTTGGTTGACCTAGGTGGAGAGACCCAGTACTTC. This translates into CASSLVDLGGETQYF.

The chain couples TRBV13 to TRBJ2-1, with TRBD1 matching over 8 bases. The CDR3 is made up of 13 amino acids. V was pared by 5 bases and J by 5 bases, with 2 bases of the junction left unmatched. The germline gives CDR1 PRHDT, CDR2 FYEKMQ (reference sequence). The CDR3 sequence is CASSTGQDNEQFF. CDR3 DNA sequence: TGTGCCAGCAGCACGGGACAGGACAATGAGCAGTTCTTC.

This clone was found once. V and J are TRBV11-3 and TRBJ2-1; TRBD1 might be the D (5 bases). Trimming shortened V by 4 bases and J by 4 bases, and 8 bases separated the two germline ends. The germline V gene encodes CDR1 SGHNT and CDR2 YENEEA. CDR3 length: 13 residues. The CDR3 sequence is CASSSDSYNEQFF. DNA for the CDR3: TGTGCCAGCAGCTCCGACAGTTACAATGAGCAGTTCTTC.

The chain links TRBV12-5 to TRBJ2-2, with D unresolved. Looked up from germline, CDR1 is LGHNT and CDR2 is FRNRAP. V was trimmed by 5 bases and J by 6 bases, leaving 7 bases between them. The CDR3 totals 12 residues. The CDR3 reads CASGPRAGELFF. The CDR3 DNA is TGTGCTAGTGGTCCCCGGGCCGGGGAGCTGTTTTTT.

The chain combines TRBV12-3 or TRBV12-4 with TRBJ2-7, with D possibly being TRBD2 (5 bases). V gave up 6 bases and J gave up 2 bases, with 11 bases separating them. This CDR3 is built from 13 residues. In DNA, the CDR3 is TGTGCCAGCAGACGACTCGGGGCCTACGAGCAGTACTTC. It codes for CASRRLGAYEQYF.

V and J are TRBV11-3 and TRBJ2-1; 9 bases are shared with TRBD2. Germline CDR1 SGHNT, CDR2 YENEEA. This CDR3 has 15 residues. J lost 6 bases, V lost 5 bases, and 8 bases had no gene match. CDR3 DNA sequence: TGTGCCAGCAGCGTAGCTAGCGGGATAACCAATGAGCAGTTCTTC. Its protein is CASSVASGITNEQFF.

The V gene is TRBV6-5, the J gene TRBJ1-5, with 7 bases fitting TRBD1. Trimming at V came to 6 bases and at J to 4 bases, leaving 6 bases not matched to a gene. The CDR3 is 14 residues long. From germline, CDR1 is MNHEY and CDR2 SVGAGI. The CDR3 spells CASSGGGRNQPQHF. The CDR3 DNA follows: TGTGCCAGCAGCGGAGGGGGCAGGAATCAGCCCCAGCATTTT.

This clone occurred once. V is TRBV5-1 and J is TRBJ1-2; D is unclear. CDR1 is SGHRS, CDR2 YFSETQ, per germline. This CDR3 has 14 residues. Between the trimmed V and J ends, which lost 0 bases and 8 bases, there was a span of 14 bases. CDR3 loop: CASSLGWGDDGYTF. As DNA, the CDR3 is TGCGCCAGCAGCTTGGGGTGGGGAGACGACGGCTACACCTTC.

The rearrangement joins TRBV2 to TRBJ1-4; D might be TRBD1 (6 bases). The germline CDR1 and CDR2 sequences are SNHLY and FYNNEI. The CDR3 covers 14 residues. V was cut by 2 bases and J by 7 bases, with 11 bases left in between. The CDR3 DNA is TGTGCCAGCAGTGAATTGCAGGGGAGTGAAAAACTGTTTTTT. This codes for CASSELQGSEKLFF.

In the case of this clone: Different DNA sequences within this sample yield the same CDR3. The J gene is TRBJ2-7, the V gene TRBV7-2, with D possibly being TRBD1 (6 bases). Between the trimmed V and J ends, which lost 1 base and 2 bases, there was a span of 12 bases. This CDR3 has 15 amino acids. Germline V gene lookup returns CDR1 SGHTA and CDR2 FQGNSA. In DNA form, the CDR3 reads TGTGCCAGCAGCTTAGGCGCAGGGGCCGCCTACGAGCAGTACTTC. Translated: CASSLGAGAAYEQYF.

The J gene is TRBJ1-3, the V gene TRBV5-1, with 10 bases matching TRBD1. Looked up from germline, CDR1 is SGHRS and CDR2 is YFSETQ. J was trimmed by 5 bases and V by 0 bases; bases with no gene match: 2. This CDR3 is built from 15 residues. The CDR3 nucleotides are TGCGCCAGCAGCTTGGGGGGACAGGGGAGAAACACCATATATTTT. This sequence encodes CASSLGGQGRNTIYF.

V gene TRBV6-5 combines with J gene TRBJ1-1, with D perhaps matching TRBD1 (6 bases). The V and J ends lost 6 bases and 2 bases respectively, with 13 bases between them. Per germline, CDR1 MNHEY and CDR2 SVGAGI. The CDR3 length is 14 residues. The CDR3 loop is CASRIQGSNTEAFF. Written as DNA, the CDR3 is TGTGCCAGCAGGATCCAGGGGAGCAACACTGAAGCTTTCTTT.

V is TRBV6-4 and J is TRBJ1-2, with D tentatively TRBD1 (6 bases). The CDR3 spans 13 residues. V was cut by 4 bases and J by 7 bases, with 13 bases left in between. The V gene's germline CDR1 is MRHNA and CDR2 SNTAGT. The DNA of the CDR3 is TGTGCCAGCAGTGCGCAGGGGATTGGTGGCTACACCTTC. This gives the protein CASSAQGIGGYTF.

The rearrangement links TRBV28 to TRBJ2-7; 7 nucleotides agree with TRBD2. V lost 4 bases, J lost 2 bases, and 8 bases stayed unmatched. CDR3 length: 15 amino acids. Germline V gives CDR1 MDHEN, CDR2 SYDVKM. CDR3 sequence (DNA): TGTGCCAGCAGTTCCCTCTCACTAGCGACCTACGAGCAGTACTTC. This sequence encodes CASSSLSLATYEQYF.

The chain couples TRBV9 to TRBJ1-1; D is unclear. Germline V lookup: CDR1 SGDLS, CDR2 YYNGEE. The CDR3 length is 16 residues. V lost 0 bases and J lost 1, with 13 bases in between. Here the CDR3 reads CASSVAPPGQNTEAFF. The CDR3 DNA follows: TGTGCCAGCAGCGTAGCTCCTCCAGGCCAGAACACTGAAGCTTTCTTT.

The gene calls are TRBV5-1 and TRBJ2-3; 10 nucleotides agree with TRBD1. V trimming: 0 bases; J trimming: 2 bases; junction bases outside the gene matches: 0. Germline V gene sequence: CDR1 SGHRS, CDR2 YFSETQ. The CDR3 runs to 15 residues. The CDR3 region is CASSLGQGATDTQYF. The CDR3 bases are TGCGCCAGCAGCTTGGGACAGGGGGCCACAGATACGCAGTATTTT.

This clone showed up just a few times. The chain combines TRBV18 with TRBJ1-5; D gene ambiguous. V lost 4 bases and J 2 bases, leaving 15 bases between the germline ends. The CDR3 has 16 amino acids. Germline CDR1 is KGHSH and CDR2 is LQKENI. The CDR3: CASSLEREMGNQPQHF. DNA of the CDR3: TGTGCCAGCTCACTGGAGAGGGAGATGGGCAATCAGCCCCAGCATTTT. The whole variable domain, remainder taken from reference TRBV18 and TRBJ1-5, is NAGVMQNPRHLVRRRGQEARLRCSPMKGHSHVYWYRQLPEEGLKFMVYLQKENIIDESGMPKERFSAEFPKEGPSILRIQQVVRGDSAAYFCASSLEREMGNQPQHFGDGTRLSIL.

This clone was seen only once. The chain uses TRBV19 and TRBJ1-6; 10 bases are a match to TRBD1. This CDR3 region has 15 residues. V was pared by 8 bases and J by 4 bases, with 5 bases of the junction left unmatched. Per the germline V gene, CDR1 is LNHDA and CDR2 is SQIVND (reference sequence). The chain's CDR3 is CASHEGQGYNSPLHF. The CDR3 nucleotides are TGTGCCAGTCATGAGGGACAGGGGTATAATTCACCCCTCCACTTT.

The gene calls are TRBV5-1 and TRBJ2-7; 13 nucleotides line up with TRBD2. There are 15 residues in the CDR3. Germline values: CDR1 SGHRS, CDR2 YFSETQ. The V segment lost 2 bases and the J segment 2 bases; nucleotides outside the gene matches: 1. CDR3 nucleotides: TGCGCCAGCAGCTTCGGACTAGCGGGAGCCTACGAGCAGTACTTC. Its protein product is CASSFGLAGAYEQYF.